The 20 T cell receptor beta chains listed next were all sequenced from one sample in a study of cytomegalovirus exposure and HLA in healthy donors. Both 60 Vbeta primers and 13 Jbeta primers went into the PCR. Clones were read by immunoSEQ multiplex PCR, and TCRdb kept only the in-frame ones, dropping some. This table holds about 89,000 clones, 76% found once. Sequencing input: PBMCs. These receptors all come from a male donor in good health and CMV-seronegative.

The chain recombines TRBV6-5 with TRBJ1-1; the D gene is possibly TRBD1 (5 bases). Germline assignment: CDR1 MNHEY and CDR2 SVGAGI. The CDR3 sequence is 13 residues long. V shed 5 bases and J shed 1 base, with 8 bases lying between them. The CDR3 sequence: CASSATGNTEAFF. In DNA form, the CDR3 reads TGTGCCAGCAGTGCTACAGGGAACACTGAAGCTTTCTTT.

The V and J genes are TRBV7-2 and TRBJ1-5; D unresolved. Germline-derived CDR1 and CDR2 are SGHTA and FQGNSA. This CDR3 comprises 13 residues. V dropped 1 base and J dropped 8 bases, with 9 bases sitting between them. CDR3: CASSLGEVEPQHF. The DNA of the CDR3 is TGTGCCAGCAGCTTAGGGGAGGTGGAGCCCCAGCATTTT. The variable domain in full, completed from reference TRBV7-2 and TRBJ1-5, reads GAGVSQSPSNKVTEKGKDVELRCDPISGHTALYWYRQSLGQGLEFLIYFQGNSAPDKSGLPSDRFSAERTGGSVSTLTIQRTQQEDSAVYLCASSLGEVEPQHFGDGTRLSIL.

This clone was counted only a few times. The chain uses TRBV10-3 and TRBJ2-1, with D possibly matching TRBD2 (6 bases). Germline V gene lookup returns CDR1 ENHRY and CDR2 SYGVKD. The CDR3 is made up of 13 amino acids. Trimming stripped 11 bases from V and 9 bases from J, with 20 bases between. This CDR3 is CAHSPGEVFEQFF. The CDR3 DNA reads TGTGCCCACTCCCCGGGAGAAGTCTTTGAGCAGTTCTTC.

This clone was observed once. This sequence joins TRBV5-6 and TRBJ2-5; possibly TRBD1 for D (5 bases). Trimming removed 0 bases at V and 4 bases at J, with 13 bases between. This CDR3 has 15 residues. Germline CDR1 and CDR2: SGHDT and YYEEEE. CDR3 loop: CASSLDRQGGETQYF. CDR3 bases: TGTGCCAGCAGCTTGGATCGGCAGGGCGGAGAGACCCAGTACTTC.

As to this clone: This CDR3 is also generated by other DNA sequences in the sample. This chain joins TRBV5-6 and TRBJ1-5; no clear D. The CDR3 runs 13 residues. Germline V gives CDR1 SGHDT, CDR2 YYEEEE. V lost 2 bases and J lost 7, with 10 bases in between. CDR3 bases: TGTGCCAGCAGCTTAGGTGGCGGCCAGCCCCAGCATTTT. The encoded protein is CASSLGGGQPQHF.

This clone was seen a handful of times. This chain uses TRBV6-5 with TRBJ1-3; D remains ambiguous. Germline V gives CDR1 MNHEY, CDR2 SVGAGI. The CDR3 runs to 15 residues. The ends were cut back, 6 bases at V and 0 bases at J, with 12 bases in the middle. The CDR3 region has the DNA TGTGCCAGCAGGAAAACAGTCAGCTCTGGAAACACCATATATTTT. Translated, it gives CASRKTVSSGNTIYF.

This chain uses TRBV7-6 with TRBJ2-1, with a weak D call TRBD1 (5 bases). The CDR3 covers 17 residues. V was trimmed by 5 bases and J by 4 bases, leaving 21 bases between them. Germline V gene lookup returns CDR1 SGHVS and CDR2 FNYEAQ. CDR3 DNA: TGTGCCAGCAGCCGTCTCCCCGACGACAGAAGTTACAATGAGCAGTTCTTC. This gives the protein CASSRLPDDRSYNEQFF.

This clone was recorded a few times. This rearrangement joins TRBV4-3 to TRBJ2-7; D may be TRBD2 (6 bases). V was clipped by 0 bases and J by 3 bases, with 12 bases between them. The germline V gene encodes CDR1 LGHNA and CDR2 YSLEER. CDR3 length equals 15 residues. The CDR3 spells CASSQDRGSGYEQYF. Here the CDR3 DNA reads TGCGCCAGCAGCCAAGATCGGGGGAGCGGCTACGAGCAGTACTTC.

This clone has only one observation. Relative to the germline gene, one junction end is altered; a read error may explain this. V and J are TRBV27 and TRBJ2-6; 10 nucleotides align to TRBD1. From germline, CDR1 is MNHEY and CDR2 SMNVEV (reference sequence). The CDR3 is 14 amino acids. The CDR3 loop is CASRGDRGANGLTF. CDR3 DNA sequence: TGTGCCAGCAGGGGGGACAGGGGAGCCAACGGCCTGACTTTC.

This rearrangement joins TRBV6-1 to TRBJ2-7; tentative D call: TRBD1 (6 bases). Trimming shortened V by 4 bases and J by 2 bases, and 15 bases separated the two germline ends. This CDR3 region has 15 residues. CDR1 MNHNS and CDR2 SASEGT come from the germline V gene. DNA for the CDR3: TGTGCCAGCAGTGTAAACAGGGTTATAGCCTACGAGCAGTACTTC. It is translated as CASSVNRVIAYEQYF.

This chain uses TRBV9 with TRBJ2-5, with a weak D call TRBD1 (6 bases). The CDR3 contains 15 residues. Germline values: CDR1 SGDLS, CDR2 YYNGEE. Trimming removed 2 bases at V and 5 bases at J, with 16 bases between. In DNA, the CDR3 is TGTGCCAGCAGCGTCCTTCAGGGGCCGCAGGAGACCCAGTACTTC. It is translated as CASSVLQGPQETQYF.

The chain joins TRBV11-2 to TRBJ1-1; 8 positions agree with TRBD1. Per germline, CDR1 SGHAT and CDR2 FQNNGV. The CDR3 consists of 14 residues. V lost 3 bases, J lost 1 base, and 1 base stayed unmatched. In DNA, the CDR3 is TGTGCCAGCAGCTTCCAGGGGGCGAACACTGAAGCTTTCTTT. Amino acid sequence: CASSFQGANTEAFF.

This chain joins TRBV6-5 and TRBJ1-2, with 11 bases that match TRBD1. The CDR3 sequence is 16 residues long. V dropped 2 bases and J dropped 4; count of bases not matched to a gene: 6. The germline CDR1 and CDR2 sequences are MNHEY and SVGAGI. The CDR3 region is CASSYIRTGGGYGYTF. In nucleotides, the CDR3 is TGTGCCAGCAGTTACATACGGACAGGGGGCGGCTATGGCTACACCTTC.

The V gene is TRBV4-3, the J gene TRBJ1-4; D might be TRBD1 (5 bases). Germline loops: CDR1 LGHNA, CDR2 YSLEER. V lost 4 bases, J lost 0 bases, and 15 bases lay in between. This CDR3 spans 17 amino acids. The CDR3 loop reads CASSPTSGDATNEKLFF. The CDR3 DNA follows: TGCGCCAGCAGCCCTACTTCGGGGGACGCAACTAATGAAAAACTGTTTTTT.

This clone was counted a few times. The J gene is TRBJ1-5, the V gene TRBV6-5, with D perhaps matching TRBD1 (6 bases). This CDR3 has 13 residues. Germline-derived CDR1 and CDR2 are MNHEY and SVGAGI. Between the trimmed V and J ends, which lost 8 bases and 7 bases, there was a span of 15 bases. As DNA, the CDR3 is TGTGCCAGCGGTCAGGGGCGGTGGCAGCCCCAGCATTTT. This codes for CASGQGRWQPQHF.

Here the CDR3 reads CASSRLTNEKLFF. The CDR3 coding sequence is TGTGCCAGCAGCCGTCTCACTAATGAAAAACTGTTTTTT. The chain has TRBV16 and TRBJ1-4, with D unclear. Germline-derived CDR1 and CDR2 are KGHSY and FQNENV. V lost 4 bases, J lost 2 bases, and 5 bases lay in between. The CDR3 contains 13 residues.

This clone has more than one count but fewer than ten. Mismatch with germline at one junction end may stem from a read error. The CDR3 DNA reads TGTGCCAGTAGTAGGGACAGGGGGCAAGGGACCCAGTACTTC. Translation gives CASSRDRGQGTQYF. This chain connects TRBV19 to TRBJ2-5; 12 bases are a match to TRBD1. Germline V gene lookup returns CDR1 LNHDA and CDR2 SQIVND (reference sequence). The length of the CDR3 is 14 residues.

There are a few counts of this clone. This chain connects TRBV18 to TRBJ2-2, with TRBD2 as a possible D gene (5 bases). The length of the CDR3 is 14 residues. From germline, CDR1 is KGHSH and CDR2 LQKENI. V gave up 3 bases and J gave up 5 bases, with 10 bases separating them. The CDR3 DNA sequence: TGTGCCAGCTCACCCTACGGCGGGACCGGGGAGCTGTTTTTT. Its protein product is CASSPYGGTGELFF.

In its sample, this clone was seen a few times. Other DNA variants within this sample encode the same CDR3. The chain combines TRBV18 with TRBJ2-7, with TRBD2 identical over 8 bases. Germline loops: CDR1 KGHSH, CDR2 LQKENI. This CDR3 has 15 amino acids. J gave up 3 bases and V 0 bases, and 4 bases lay outside the gene matches. DNA of the CDR3: TGTGCCAGCTCACCACCCTCTAGCGGGCACTACGAGCAGTACTTC. It encodes CASSPPSSGHYEQYF.

The chain joins TRBV4-1 to TRBJ2-1, with unresolved D. CDR3 size: 12 residues. Deletions cut 0 bases from V and 6 bases from J, with 3 bases between. Per germline, CDR1 MGHRA and CDR2 YSYEKL. As DNA, the CDR3 is TGCGCCAGCAGCCAAGACGGCAATGAGCAGTTCTTC. It specifies CASSQDGNEQFF.